The rows below give T cell receptor beta chains drawn from one sample of a study of blood T cells in healthy people across ages. Using its own MiXCR run on the 5' RACE reads, TCRdb lists one record per CDR3 protein. The data show hundreds of thousands of distinct CDR3 sequences, roughly 25% seen once. In addition, the sample was reused for a study of T cells of mothers and their children.

The sample was blood. The source is a boy aged 5 to 17 in good health. Each CDR3 is given with its conserved first and last residue. The order of the fields is V gene, clone size, J gene, D gene, CDR3 protein, CDR3 DNA. A D gene is named only where the DNA matches it firmly. Where a row states a size, it is once, few, many or the class of an expanded clone; other rows omit it.

V: TRBV12-3/TRBV12-4; size: -; J: TRBJ2-7; D: -; CDR3: CASSLGPTGVGYF; DNA: TGTGCCAGCAGTTTAGGCCCTACAGGTGTGGGGTACTTC
V: TRBV28; size: few; J: TRBJ2-5; D: -; CDR3: CASSFLRDPQETQYF; DNA: TGTGCCAGCAGTTTCCTACGGGATCCCCAAGAGACCCAGTACTTC
V: TRBV7-9; size: -; J: TRBJ2-2; D: -; CDR3: CASSLAGGGELFF; DNA: TGTGCCAGCAGCCTCGCTGGTGGCGGGGAGCTGTTTTTT
V: TRBV12-3/TRBV12-4; size: -; J: TRBJ2-5; D: TRBD1; CDR3: CASTPDRTEETQYF; DNA: TGTGCCAGCACCCCGGACAGGACCGAAGAGACCCAGTACTTC
V: TRBV11-3; size: -; J: TRBJ2-7; D: -; CDR3: CASSHRTSPAPLSYEQYF; DNA: TGTGCCAGCAGCCACAGAACTTCCCCGGCCCCGTTGTCCTACGAGCAGTACTTC
V: TRBV15; size: once; J: TRBJ1-2; D: -; CDR3: CATSREVGGLVYGYTF; DNA: TGTGCCACCAGCAGAGAAGTGGGGGGGCTGGTCTATGGCTACACCTTC
V: TRBV7-3; size: -; J: TRBJ2-7; D: TRBD2; CDR3: CASSPGLAGIQEQYF; DNA: TGTGCCAGCAGCCCGGGGCTAGCGGGGATCCAGGAGCAGTACTTC
V: TRBV28; size: -; J: TRBJ2-1; D: -; CDR3: CASSFLSGGQNGQFF; DNA: TGTGCCAGCAGTTTTTTGAGCGGAGGCCAAAATGGGCAGTTCTTC
V: TRBV20-1; size: -; J: TRBJ2-5; D: TRBD2; CDR3: CSAQGLAGGSFLQETQYF; DNA: TGCAGTGCCCAAGGGCTAGCGGGGGGCTCGTTCTTACAAGAGACCCAGTACTTC
V: TRBV27; size: -; J: TRBJ2-1; D: -; CDR3: CASSLSGAYNEQFF; DNA: TGTGCCAGCAGCCTTAGCGGAGCCTACAATGAGCAGTTCTTC
V: TRBV5-1; size: -; J: TRBJ2-1; D: TRBD2; CDR3: CASSLVAGGLNEQFF; DNA: TGCGCCAGCAGCTTGGTAGCGGGGGGCCTTAATGAGCAGTTCTTC
V: TRBV27; size: few; J: TRBJ2-7; D: -; CDR3: CASSLSGGGEQYF; DNA: TGTGCCAGCAGTTTATCGGGGGGAGGCGAGCAGTACTTC
V: TRBV28; size: -; J: TRBJ2-5; D: -; CDR3: CASSLSPGGDGETQYF; DNA: TGTGCCAGCAGTTTATCCCCAGGGGGGGATGGGGAGACCCAGTACTTC
V: TRBV13; size: -; J: TRBJ2-5; D: TRBD1; CDR3: CASSGRDREDLETQYF; DNA: TGTGCCAGCAGCGGTAGGGACAGGGAGGATTTAGAGACCCAGTACTTC
V: TRBV4-1; size: -; J: TRBJ2-3; D: TRBD1; CDR3: CASSPDRGGDTQYF; DNA: TGCGCCAGCAGCCCAGACAGGGGAGGAGATACGCAGTATTTT
V: TRBV13; size: -; J: TRBJ1-1; D: TRBD1; CDR3: CASMGGQGPEDTEAFF; DNA: TGTGCCAGCATGGGAGGACAGGGCCCTGAGGACACTGAAGCTTTCTTT
V: TRBV20-1; size: -; J: TRBJ2-7; D: TRBD2; CDR3: CSAGADAGGPYEQYF; DNA: TGCAGTGCTGGGGCCGATGCGGGAGGGCCGTACGAGCAGTACTTC
V: TRBV10-3; size: -; J: TRBJ2-1; D: -; CDR3: CAISPSANEQFF; DNA: TGTGCCATCAGCCCTAGCGCCAATGAGCAGTTCTTC
V: TRBV5-5; size: few; J: TRBJ2-7; D: -; CDR3: CASSMGTPYEQYF; DNA: TGTGCCAGCAGCATGGGGACTCCCTACGAGCAGTACTTC
V: TRBV6-5; size: -; J: TRBJ2-3; D: -; CDR3: CASSYRSTDTQYF; DNA: TGTGCCAGCAGTTACAGGAGCACAGATACGCAGTATTTT
V: TRBV29-1; size: -; J: TRBJ1-2; D: -; CDR3: CSPWIVDILNYGYTF; DNA: TGCAGCCCGTGGATTGTGGACATATTAAACTATGGCTACACCTTC
V: TRBV7-6; size: -; J: TRBJ2-7; D: -; CDR3: CASSLVTEGYEQYF; DNA: TGTGCCAGCAGCTTAGTGACAGAGGGCTACGAGCAGTACTTC
V: TRBV7-8; size: few; J: TRBJ2-7; D: -; CDR3: CASSPVPRDEQYF; DNA: TGTGCCAGCAGCCCTGTTCCACGGGACGAGCAGTACTTC
V: TRBV27; size: -; J: TRBJ1-3; D: -; CDR3: CASSLGATGNTIYF; DNA: TGTGCCAGCAGTTTAGGAGCGACTGGAAACACCATATATTTT
V: TRBV11-2; size: -; J: TRBJ2-1; D: -; CDR3: CASSQTGHEQFF; DNA: TGTGCCAGCAGTCAGACGGGGCATGAGCAGTTCTTC
V: TRBV12-3/TRBV12-4; size: -; J: TRBJ1-2; D: -; CDR3: CASSLQWGSGYTF; DNA: TGTGCCAGCAGTCTACAGTGGGGGAGCGGCTACACCTTC
V: TRBV5-5; size: -; J: TRBJ2-5; D: TRBD2; CDR3: CASSEPGLALETQYF; DNA: TGTGCCAGCAGCGAACCGGGACTAGCGCTGGAGACCCAGTACTTC
V: TRBV20-1; size: -; J: TRBJ2-5; D: -; CDR3: CSAREGAGEIETQYF; DNA: TGCAGTGCTAGAGAGGGGGCCGGAGAAATAGAGACCCAGTACTTC
V: TRBV5-1; size: -; J: TRBJ2-3; D: TRBD1; CDR3: CASSPFDRAGFTDTQYF; DNA: TGCGCCAGCAGCCCGTTCGACAGGGCAGGATTCACAGATACGCAGTATTTT
V: TRBV12-3/TRBV12-4; size: -; J: TRBJ1-2; D: -; CDR3: CASSLPDGVYGYTF; DNA: TGTGCCAGCAGCCTCCCGGACGGAGTCTATGGCTACACCTTC
V: TRBV12-3/TRBV12-4; size: -; J: TRBJ1-1; D: TRBD1; CDR3: CAISQGMNTEAFF; DNA: TGTGCCATATCACAGGGGATGAACACTGAAGCTTTCTTT
V: TRBV24-1; size: few; J: TRBJ2-5; D: -; CDR3: CATSGTGFQETQYF; DNA: TGTGCCACCAGTGGTACAGGGTTTCAAGAGACCCAGTACTTC
V: TRBV12-5; size: few; J: TRBJ2-1; D: TRBD2; CDR3: CASARAGGRSNEQFF; DNA: TGTGCTAGTGCCCGAGCGGGAGGGCGGAGCAATGAGCAGTTCTTC
V: TRBV7-9; size: once; J: TRBJ2-1; D: TRBD2; CDR3: CASSFAPAGGGYNEQFF; DNA: TGTGCCAGCAGCTTTGCCCCTGCGGGAGGGGGCTACAATGAGCAGTTCTTC
V: TRBV4-1; size: -; J: TRBJ2-5; D: -; CDR3: CASSQDVGEGEGTQYF; DNA: TGCGCCAGCAGCCAAGACGTCGGGGAAGGGGAAGGGACCCAGTACTTC
V: TRBV10-3; size: -; J: TRBJ2-5; D: -; CDR3: CAISGAEGETQYF; DNA: TGTGCCATCAGTGGGGCTGAGGGAGAGACCCAGTACTTC
V: TRBV12-3/TRBV12-4; size: few; J: TRBJ2-5; D: TRBD2; CDR3: CASSLELAGGTRQETQYF; DNA: TGTGCCAGCAGTTTAGAACTAGCGGGGGGGACTCGGCAAGAGACCCAGTACTTC
V: TRBV19; size: few; J: TRBJ2-7; D: -; CDR3: CASSTGRNYEQYF; DNA: TGTGCCAGTAGTACGGGACGGAACTACGAGCAGTACTTC
V: TRBV12-3/TRBV12-4; size: few; J: TRBJ2-7; D: TRBD1; CDR3: CGSSPGTGSTYEQYF; DNA: TGTGGCAGCAGCCCCGGGACAGGGTCAACCTACGAGCAGTACTTC
V: TRBV4-2; size: -; J: TRBJ2-4; D: -; CDR3: CASSQDYYLAKNIQYF; DNA: TGTGCCAGCAGCCAAGATTACTATTTAGCCAAAAACATTCAGTACTTC
V: TRBV6-5; size: few; J: TRBJ1-5; D: TRBD1; CDR3: CASSTNRGNQPQHF; DNA: TGTGCCAGCAGTACGAACAGGGGTAATCAGCCCCAGCATTTT
V: TRBV4-3; size: -; J: TRBJ1-2; D: -; CDR3: CASSQEGYELYGYTF; DNA: TGCGCCAGCAGCCAAGAAGGTTACGAGCTCTATGGCTACACCTTC
V: TRBV6-2/TRBV6-3; size: few; J: TRBJ2-7; D: -; CDR3: CASSSVSAAMTYEQCF; DNA: TGTGCCAGCAGTTCCGTTAGCGCTGCGATGACCTACGAGCAGTGCTTC
V: TRBV4-1; size: -; J: TRBJ2-1; D: TRBD2; CDR3: CASSQGTSGSWDEQFF; DNA: TGCGCCAGCAGCCAAGGGACTAGCGGGAGTTGGGATGAGCAGTTCTTC
V: TRBV18; size: -; J: TRBJ1-3; D: -; CDR3: CASSPPAKNGNTIYF; DNA: TGTGCCAGCTCACCACCCGCCAAGAATGGAAACACCATATATTTT
V: TRBV28; size: -; J: TRBJ1-4; D: -; CDR3: CASSRQGRDEKLFF; DNA: TGTGCCAGCAGCCGTCAAGGGAGGGATGAAAAACTGTTTTTT
V: TRBV28; size: few; J: TRBJ2-1; D: TRBD2; CDR3: CASGRTSGGVTGNEQFF; DNA: TGTGCCAGCGGTAGGACTAGCGGGGGAGTAACTGGGAATGAGCAGTTCTTC
V: TRBV7-9; size: few; J: TRBJ1-3; D: -; CDR3: CASSPTPPLQGGDTIYF; DNA: TGTGCCAGCAGCCCGACTCCCCCCCTACAGGGCGGCGACACCATATATTTT
V: TRBV7-2; size: few; J: TRBJ2-7; D: -; CDR3: CASSGGYVTMAEQYF; DNA: TGTGCCAGCTCCGGGGGCTACGTAACGATGGCCGAGCAGTACTTC
V: TRBV6-6; size: -; J: TRBJ2-3; D: TRBD1; CDR3: CASKWTGADTQYF; DNA: TGTGCCAGCAAATGGACAGGGGCAGATACGCAGTATTTT
V: TRBV12-3/TRBV12-4; size: few; J: TRBJ1-2; D: TRBD1; CDR3: CASSLGGQGARRDTF; DNA: TGTGCCAGCAGTTTAGGGGGACAGGGGGCGCGCCGTGACACCTTC
V: TRBV12-3/TRBV12-4; size: few; J: TRBJ2-1; D: TRBD2; CDR3: CASSPSGRAHNEQFF; DNA: TGTGCCAGCAGCCCTAGCGGGAGGGCCCACAATGAGCAGTTCTTC